Listed below are T cell receptor beta chains from one sample, sequenced in a study of blood T cell repertoires in COVID-19. This table comes from immunoSEQ multiplex PCR, and its TCRdb copy is limited to in-frame clones, with some not included. The data hold some 380,000 clones, with around 90% observed a single time. Sequenced material: PBMCs or T cells enriched from blood (not recorded which). These receptors were collected from a woman between 40 and 50 years old with acute COVID-19. CDR3s include the opening cysteine and the closing phenylalanine or tryptophan. D genes are given only for firm matches. Some rows have no size entry. The others give once, few or many, or a class for an expanded clone.

clone size,J gene,D gene,V gene,CDR3 protein,CDR3 DNA
NA,TRBJ1-1,NA,TRBV11-3,CASSLAGEGTEAFF,TGTGCCAGCAGCCTCGCGGGGGAAGGTACTGAAGCTTTCTTT
NA,TRBJ2-1,NA,TRBV5-1,CASSWQIDKTVDEQFF,TGCGCCAGCAGCTGGCAGATCGACAAGACCGTGGATGAGCAGTTCTTC
NA,TRBJ1-1,TRBD1,TRBV3-1/TRBV3-2,CASSQVHRGNTEAFF,TGTGCCAGCAGCCAAGTCCACAGGGGGAACACTGAAGCTTTCTTT
NA,TRBJ1-1,TRBD1,TRBV7-8,CASIEGQSYTEAFF,TGTGCCAGCATCGAGGGACAGAGTTACACTGAAGCTTTCTTT
NA,TRBJ1-5,NA,TRBV6-6,CASSYRTQGQPQHF,TGTGCCAGCAGTTACCGCACACAGGGTCAGCCCCAGCATTTT
NA,TRBJ1-5,NA,TRBV9,CASSVAPGQPQHF,TGTGCCAGCAGCGTAGCTCCAGGTCAGCCCCAGCATTTT
once,TRBJ2-2,NA,TRBV20-1,CSASSGTSSTGELFF,TGCAGTGCTAGTTCCGGGACTTCCAGCACCGGGGAGCTGTTTTTT
NA,TRBJ2-7,TRBD1,TRBV5-4,CASSAPGQSHYEQYF,TGTGCCAGCAGCGCACCGGGACAGAGCCACTACGAGCAGTACTTC
NA,TRBJ2-5,NA,TRBV6-5,CASSEGGLRETQYF,TGTGCCAGCAGCGAGGGGGGGCTGAGAGAGACCCAGTACTTC
NA,TRBJ2-3,NA,TRBV18,CASSPLAKATDTQYF,TGTGCCAGCTCCCCCCTAGCGAAAGCCACAGATACGCAGTATTTT
few,TRBJ1-5,TRBD1,TRBV6-5,CASTPGQGNQPQHF,TGTGCCAGCACACCGGGACAGGGCAATCAGCCCCAGCATTTT
NA,TRBJ1-2,NA,TRBV29-1,CSVESGSYGYTF,TGCAGCGTCGAGTCGGGGAGCTATGGCTACACCTTC
NA,TRBJ1-2,TRBD1,TRBV20-1,CSASWGWDRGYGYTF,TGCAGTGCTAGTTGGGGGTGGGACAGGGGTTATGGCTACACCTTC
NA,TRBJ1-1,NA,TRBV12-3/TRBV12-4,CASSFGETEAFF,TGTGCCAGCAGCTTTGGGGAGACTGAAGCTTTCTTT
NA,TRBJ2-4,TRBD1,TRBV5-1,CASTLGQGNQNIQYF,TGCGCCAGCACCCTAGGACAGGGGAATCAAAACATTCAGTACTTC
NA,TRBJ1-2,NA,TRBV7-9,CASSPSSGNYGYTF,TGTGCCAGCAGCCCAAGTTCGGGGAACTATGGCTACACCTTC
NA,TRBJ1-4,TRBD1,TRBV7-9,CASSYSAGTANEKLFF,TGTGCCAGCAGCTATTCCGCCGGGACAGCTAATGAAAAACTGTTTTTT
NA,TRBJ1-1,NA,TRBV5-1,CASSHNTGNTEAFF,TGCGCCAGCAGCCATAACACAGGGAACACTGAAGCTTTCTTT
NA,TRBJ1-6,NA,TRBV5-1,CASSSYYRREGRDSPLHF,TGCGCCAGCAGCTCATACTACCGGAGGGAGGGGAGGGATTCACCCCTCCACTTT
NA,TRBJ1-4,NA,TRBV18,CASSPGRSRGEKLFF,TGTGCCAGCTCCCCTGGGAGGTCTCGAGGTGAAAAACTGTTTTTT
NA,TRBJ1-1,TRBD1,TRBV27,CASRAPHNTGGTEAFF,TGTGCCAGCAGAGCGCCCCACAATACAGGGGGCACTGAAGCTTTCTTT
NA,TRBJ2-7,NA,TRBV18,CASSPPGSTYEQYF,TGTGCCAGCTCACCTCCCGGGTCCACATACGAGCAGTACTTC